This paragraph reports one TCR beta chain. No antigen is known for it. Nothing much larger sits one base from this clone, and base qualities are not available. This entry is derived from a study of quantifying T cell responses using KT2 cells (dated by TCRdb to about 2017). The study in broad terms: RNA was DNase-treated and reverse transcribed with TCR alpha and beta constant-region primers, mostly using SuperScript III. PCR2 was performed as a SYBR Green qPCR and was stopped at a predetermined fluorescence threshold so that over-amplification was avoided. Under optimum conditions, the T4 ligation step was estimated to exceed 10% efficiency. General conclusions and limits of the study: KT2 sequences were detected down to the lowest spike-in tested, about one KT2 cell per 100,000 PBMC. Over several orders of magnitude, the number of KT2 alpha and beta sequences rose linearly with the number of KT2 cells put in. No side-by-side comparison between this pipeline and other TCR sequencing techniques was included in the study. Detection of KT2 sequences showed saturation at very high KT2 spike-in numbers.

Known numbers of KT2, a T cell clone whose TCR had been sequenced previously, were spiked into unfractionated PBMC to test the sensitivity and accuracy of the pipeline. A range of KT2-to-PBMC ratios was set up by mixing KT2 cells into a fixed number of PBMC. Library preparation employed UMI-ligation and nested PCR. A single-stranded oligonucleotide bearing the Illumina SP2 sequence and a UMI was ligated to the 3' end of the cDNA with T4 RNA ligase 1. PCR1 used approximately 4 cycles (98 degrees C 15 s, 69 degrees C 30 s, 72 degrees C 40 s), and the beta primer was an equimolar mix of RC1.1 and RC1.2 that covered TRBC1 and TRBC2. From PCR2 onward, TCR alpha and beta chains were processed separately, and sample indices and Illumina adaptors were added. The UMI, placed after an 8-base spacer, consisted of 12 random nucleotides arranged as two hexamers with a spacer between them. Libraries were sequenced on an Illumina MiSeq with v2 2x251 paired-end chemistry, typically fewer than 15 samples per run. To increase diversity, roughly 4.5-7.5% PhiX DNA was added to each sequencing library. The paper's data handling went like this. The raw reads were converted into FASTQ with bcl2fastq and then demultiplexed by dual indices with Demultiplexor. V and J genes were assigned by Decombinator through tag matching, with a single base-pair mismatch permitted. Using UMIs, Collapsinator corrected both sequencing errors and the frequency errors that come from PCR heterogeneity. CDR3Translator converted Decombinator identifiers into nucleotide sequence, translated that sequence into amino acids, and extracted CDR3 based on C- and N-terminal motifs. A cluster of KT2 sequences sharing one unique molecular identifier was counted as one distinct KT2 TCR. The raw public reads went through TCRdb reprocessing: fastp at Q25, MiXCR clone calling, in-frame beta chains kept. Duplicate CDR3 protein sequences are folded into a single record with the most common DNA and genes. V and J calls and clone size were set by TCRdb, not the authors. This sample comprises around 30,000 distinct CDR3 sequences, approximately 10% of them detected only once. The ten largest account for about 9.5% of the sample.

The sequence was obtained from a human donor. What was sequenced was PBMCs spiked with cells of the T cell clone KT2.

The nucleotide sequence reads TGTGCCAGCAGCGTCCGGCTGGGCCTGAAGCAAAGAGAGACCCAGTACTTC. It translates as CASSVRLGLKQRETQYF. The receptor chain draws on TRBV9 and TRBJ2-5, with the D gene not confidently named. The germline V gene sets CDR1 to SGDLS and CDR2 to YYNGEE. Taken from cysteine to phenylalanine, the CDR3 has 17 residues. The sequence is cut down to CDR3 DNA, 51 bases in frame from base 1. V and J are truncated by 2 bases and 4 bases respectively, leaving an intervening sequence of 21 bases.